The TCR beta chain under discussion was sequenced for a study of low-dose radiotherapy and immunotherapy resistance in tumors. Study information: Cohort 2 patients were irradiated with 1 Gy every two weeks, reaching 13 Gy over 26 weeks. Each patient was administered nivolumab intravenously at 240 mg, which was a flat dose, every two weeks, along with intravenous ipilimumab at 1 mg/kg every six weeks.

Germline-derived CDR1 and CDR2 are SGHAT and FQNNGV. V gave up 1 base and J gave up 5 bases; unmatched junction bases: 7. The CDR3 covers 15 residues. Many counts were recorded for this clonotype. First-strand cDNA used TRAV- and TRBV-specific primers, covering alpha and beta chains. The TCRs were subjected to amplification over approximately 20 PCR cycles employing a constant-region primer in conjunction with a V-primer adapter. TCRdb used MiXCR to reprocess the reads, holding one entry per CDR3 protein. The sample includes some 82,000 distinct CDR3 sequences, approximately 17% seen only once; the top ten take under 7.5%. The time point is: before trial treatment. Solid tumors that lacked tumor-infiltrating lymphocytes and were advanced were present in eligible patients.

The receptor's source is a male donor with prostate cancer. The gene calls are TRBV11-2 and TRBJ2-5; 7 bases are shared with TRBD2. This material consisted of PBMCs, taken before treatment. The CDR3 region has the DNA TGTGCCAGCAGCTTAGCGGGGAGGGCTCAGGAGACCCAGTACTTC. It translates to CASSLAGRAQETQYF.